This entry concerns a single T cell receptor beta chain. The source of the sample is a study of blood T cell repertoires in COVID-19. Losses at the gene ends were 1 base for V and 4 bases for J; bases not matched to a gene: 11. The length of the CDR3 is 18 residues. Germline CDR1 is LNHDA and CDR2 is SQIVND (reference sequence). Original methodology: Counts of nucleated cells, estimated from reference gene primer amplification, were obtained. TCRdb's copy holds only in-frame clones and misses some; the assay was immunoSEQ multiplex PCR. Clonal size and the V and J genes are those of that table, whereas D and trimming came from the DNA. The table records more than 95,000 clones, about 89% of them present only once.

The chain links TRBV19 to TRBJ2-3, with 10 bases aligning to TRBD1. This clonotype was sampled from a man in his fifties or sixties with acute or convalescent COVID-19. The sequenced material came from peripheral blood. The CDR3 DNA is TGTGCCAGTAGTATAGGCCGGGACAGGGGAGTATTTGCAGATACGCAGTATTTT. This sequence encodes CASSIGRDRGVFADTQYF.